This paragraph reports one TCR beta chain. V dropped 0 bases and J dropped 2 bases, with 12 bases sitting between them. Germline assignment: CDR1 SGHRS and CDR2 YFSETQ. The CDR3 sequence is 16 residues long. Seattle patient enrollment occurred during active infection, with longitudinal follow-up thereafter. This record comes from a study of blood T cell repertoires in COVID-19. On the study more broadly: Acute and convalescent COVID-19 specimens originated in the United States, Italy and Spain. Sources were T cells, B-cell-depleted T cells, or PBMCs; the material itself was cDNA or gDNA.

As processed by the authors: Amplifying reference gene primers gave estimates of nucleated cell counts. Clones were read by immunoSEQ multiplex PCR, and TCRdb kept only the in-frame ones, dropping some. V and J calls and clone size come straight from that table; D and trimming were deduced from the DNA. This table holds 270,000 or so clones, around 90% found once. The J gene is TRBJ1-5, the V gene TRBV5-1; D is perhaps TRBD1 (5 bases). This receptor was obtained from an older woman with COVID-19, enrolled during active disease. Sequenced sample: peripheral blood. CDR3 sequence: CASSLAGPGGNQPQHF. DNA of the CDR3: TGCGCCAGCAGCTTGGCGGGGCCGGGGGGCAATCAGCCCCAGCATTTT.